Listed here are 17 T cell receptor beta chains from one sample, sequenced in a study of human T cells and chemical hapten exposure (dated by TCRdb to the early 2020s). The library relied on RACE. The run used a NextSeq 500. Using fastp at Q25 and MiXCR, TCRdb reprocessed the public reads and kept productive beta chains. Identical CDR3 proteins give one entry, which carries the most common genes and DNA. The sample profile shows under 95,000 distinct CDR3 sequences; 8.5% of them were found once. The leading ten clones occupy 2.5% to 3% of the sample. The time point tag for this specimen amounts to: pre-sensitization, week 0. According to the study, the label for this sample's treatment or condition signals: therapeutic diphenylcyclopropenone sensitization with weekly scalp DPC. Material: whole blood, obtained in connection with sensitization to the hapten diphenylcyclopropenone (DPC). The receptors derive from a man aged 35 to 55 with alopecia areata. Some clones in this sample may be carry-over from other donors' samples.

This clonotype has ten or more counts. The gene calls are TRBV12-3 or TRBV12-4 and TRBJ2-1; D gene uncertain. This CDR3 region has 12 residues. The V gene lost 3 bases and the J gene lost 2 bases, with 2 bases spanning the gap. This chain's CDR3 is CASSFPYNEQFF. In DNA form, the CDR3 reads TGTGCCAGCAGTTTTCCCTACAATGAGCAGTTCTTC.

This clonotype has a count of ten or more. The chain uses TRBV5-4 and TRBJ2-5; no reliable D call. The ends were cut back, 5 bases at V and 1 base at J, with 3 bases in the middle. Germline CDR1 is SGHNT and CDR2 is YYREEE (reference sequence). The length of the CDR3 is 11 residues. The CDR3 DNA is TGTGCCAGCAGTTCCCAAGAGACCCAGTACTTC. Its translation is CASSSQETQYF. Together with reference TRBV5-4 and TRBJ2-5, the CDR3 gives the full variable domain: ETGVTQSPTHLIKTRGQQVTLRCSSQSGHNTVSWYQQALGQGPQFIFQYYREEENGRGNFPPRFSGLQFPNYSSELNVNALELDDSALYLCASSSQETQYFGPGTRLLVL.

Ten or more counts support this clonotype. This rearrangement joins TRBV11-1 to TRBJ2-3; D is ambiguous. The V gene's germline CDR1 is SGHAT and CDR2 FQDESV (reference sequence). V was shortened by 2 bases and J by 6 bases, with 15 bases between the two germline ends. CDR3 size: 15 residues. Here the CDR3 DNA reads TGTGCCAGCAGCTTAAGGGCGTCGTCTGGGGATACGCAGTATTTT. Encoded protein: CASSLRASSGDTQYF.

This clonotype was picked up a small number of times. The CDR3 DNA follows: TGTGCCAGCAGCTGGACAGCTAATCAGCCCCAGCATTTT. This gives the protein CASSWTANQPQHF. The V call is TRBV6-2 or TRBV6-3, the J call TRBJ1-5; tentative D call: TRBD1 (6 bases). Trimming cost V 6 bases and J 4 bases, with 10 bases left between them. Germline CDR1 and CDR2: MNHEY and SVGEGT. This CDR3 has 13 residues.

The CDR3 nucleotides are TGTGCCAGTAGTCAAACTAGCGGGAGTTCCGGTGAGCAGTTCTTC. It is translated as CASSQTSGSSGEQFF. J is TRBJ2-1 and V is TRBV19; 11 positions match TRBD2. Germline CDR1 reads LNHDA; CDR2 reads SQIVND (reference sequence). CDR3 length: 15 residues. After removal of 5 bases from V and 9 bases from J, the junction contained 9 bases not matched to a gene. Full variable domain (missing parts from reference TRBV19 and TRBJ2-1): DGGITQSPKYLFRKEGQNVTLSCEQNLNHDAMYWYRQDPGQGLRLIYYSQIVNDFQKGDIAEGYSVSREKKESFPLTVTSAQKNPTAFYLCASSQTSGSSGEQFFGPGTRLTVL.

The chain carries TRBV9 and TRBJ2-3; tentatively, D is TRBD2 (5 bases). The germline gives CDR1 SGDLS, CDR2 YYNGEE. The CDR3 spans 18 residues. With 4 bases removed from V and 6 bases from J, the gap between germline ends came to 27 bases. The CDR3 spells CASSPTPESTYTRDTQYF. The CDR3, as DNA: TGTGCCAGCAGCCCAACCCCAGAGAGCACCTACACTAGGGATACGCAGTATTTT.

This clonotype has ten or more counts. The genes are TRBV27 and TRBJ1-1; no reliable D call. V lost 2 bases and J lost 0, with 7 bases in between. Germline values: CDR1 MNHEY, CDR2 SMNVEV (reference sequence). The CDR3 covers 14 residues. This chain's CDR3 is CASSLRSLNTEAFF. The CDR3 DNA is TGTGCCAGCAGTTTACGCAGTCTGAACACTGAAGCTTTCTTT.

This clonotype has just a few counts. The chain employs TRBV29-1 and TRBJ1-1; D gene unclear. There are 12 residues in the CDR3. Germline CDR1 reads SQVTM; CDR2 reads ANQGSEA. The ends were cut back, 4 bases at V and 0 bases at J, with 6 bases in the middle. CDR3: CSVGRMNTEAFF. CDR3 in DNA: TGCAGCGTTGGACGGATGAACACTGAAGCTTTCTTT.

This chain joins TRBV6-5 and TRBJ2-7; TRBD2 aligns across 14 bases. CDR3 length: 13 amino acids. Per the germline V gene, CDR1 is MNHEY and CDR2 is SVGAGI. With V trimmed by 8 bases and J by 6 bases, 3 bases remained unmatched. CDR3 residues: CASEGLAGAEQYV. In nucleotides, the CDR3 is TGTGCCAGCGAGGGACTAGCGGGAGCCGAGCAGTACGTC.

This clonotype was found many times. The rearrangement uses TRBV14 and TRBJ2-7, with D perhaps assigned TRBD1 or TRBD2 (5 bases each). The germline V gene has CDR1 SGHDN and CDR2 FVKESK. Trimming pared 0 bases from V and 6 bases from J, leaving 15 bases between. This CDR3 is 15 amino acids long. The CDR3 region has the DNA TGTGCCAGCAGCCAAGATGGAAGGGGAGTAGCCGAGCAGTACTTC. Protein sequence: CASSQDGRGVAEQYF. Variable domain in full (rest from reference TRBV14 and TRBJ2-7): EAGVTQFPSHSVIEKGQTVTLRCDPISGHDNLYWYRRVMGKEIKFLLHFVKESKQDESGMPNNRFLAERTGGTYSTLKVQPAELEDSGVYFCASSQDGRGVAEQYFGPGTRLTVT.

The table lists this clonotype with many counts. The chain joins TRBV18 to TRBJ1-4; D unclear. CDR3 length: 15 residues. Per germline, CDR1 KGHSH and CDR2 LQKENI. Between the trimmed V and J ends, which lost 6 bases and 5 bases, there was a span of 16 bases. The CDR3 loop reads CASSRYTEGNEKLFF. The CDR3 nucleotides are TGTGCCAGCTCGCGTTACACGGAAGGGAATGAAAAACTGTTTTTT.

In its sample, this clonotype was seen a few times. In DNA form, the CDR3 reads TGTGCCTGGAGTCCCCGGCACAATGAGCAGTTCTTC. Protein: CAWSPRHNEQFF. The rearrangement links TRBV30 to TRBJ2-1, with D uncertain. V lost 2 bases and J 5 bases, leaving 7 bases between the germline ends. In germline, CDR1 is GTSNPN, CDR2 SVGIG (reference sequence). This CDR3 has 12 residues. The full variable domain, rest sourced from reference TRBV30 and TRBJ2-1, is SQTIHQWPATLVQPVGSPLSLECTVEGTSNPNLYWYRQAAGRGLQLLFYSVGIGQISSEVPQNLSASRPQDRQFILSSKKLLLSDSGFYLCAWSPRHNEQFFGPGTRLTVL.

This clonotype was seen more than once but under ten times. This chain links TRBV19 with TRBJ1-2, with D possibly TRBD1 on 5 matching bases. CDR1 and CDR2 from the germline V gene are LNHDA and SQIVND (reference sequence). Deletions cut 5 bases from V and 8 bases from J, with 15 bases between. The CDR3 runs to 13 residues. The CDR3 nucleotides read TGTGCCAGTAGTCGACAGATTATGGACGGCTACACCTTC. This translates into CASSRQIMDGYTF.

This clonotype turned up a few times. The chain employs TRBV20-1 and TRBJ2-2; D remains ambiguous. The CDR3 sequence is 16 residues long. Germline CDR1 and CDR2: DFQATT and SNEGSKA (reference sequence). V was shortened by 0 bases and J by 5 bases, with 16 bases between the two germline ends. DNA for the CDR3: TGCAGTGCTAGAGATTGGCGGCTGGCCCTTACCGGGGAGCTGTTTTTT. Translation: CSARDWRLALTGELFF.

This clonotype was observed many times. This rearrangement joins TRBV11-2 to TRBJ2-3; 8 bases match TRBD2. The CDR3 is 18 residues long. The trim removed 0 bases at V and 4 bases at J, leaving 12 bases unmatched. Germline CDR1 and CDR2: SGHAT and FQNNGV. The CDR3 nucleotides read TGTGCCAGCAGCTTAGAGGGCGGTCGGACTAGCTGGGCAGATACGCAGTATTTT. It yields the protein CASSLEGGRTSWADTQYF. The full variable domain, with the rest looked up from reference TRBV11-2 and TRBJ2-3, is EAGVAQSPRYKIIEKRQSVAFWCNPISGHATLYWYQQILGQGPKLLIQFQNNGVVDDSQLPKDRFSAERLKGVDSTLKIQPAKLEDSAVYLCASSLEGGRTSWADTQYFGPGTRLTVL.

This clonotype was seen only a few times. The CDR3 DNA follows: TGTGCCAGCAGTTACTGGCGGGGGAATGAGCAGTTCTTC. Translated: CASSYWRGNEQFF. The chain recombines TRBV6-2 or TRBV6-3 with TRBJ2-1, with 7 nucleotides matching TRBD2. The CDR3 covers 13 residues. Losses at the gene ends were 1 base for V and 7 bases for J; bases not matched to a gene: 1. The germline V gene encodes CDR1 MNHEY and CDR2 SVGEGT.

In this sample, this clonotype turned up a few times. CDR3 DNA: TGTGCCAGCAATTTTCATTCTTCGGCGGCCGGGGAGCTGTTTTTT. Residues: CASNFHSSAAGELFF. The rearrangement links TRBV9 to TRBJ2-2; D gene uncertain. Germline assignment: CDR1 SGDLS and CDR2 YYNGEE. V was cut by 6 bases and J by 6 bases, with 18 bases left in between. The CDR3 is 15 amino acids.